This entry features one TCR beta chain sequence. These data are taken from a study of blood T cell repertoires in COVID-19. Across the whole study: Acute-phase and convalescent COVID-19 samples originated in the United States, Italy and Spain. In each case, the material was cDNA or gDNA derived from T cells, B-cell-depleted T cells, or PBMCs.

Profiled with immunoSEQ multiplex PCR; TCRdb holds only in-frame clones, not every one. This table has 140,000 to 150,000 clones, roughly nine tenths appearing once. What was sequenced was peripheral blood. The origin of this receptor is a man younger than 35 with COVID-19, enrolled during active disease.

The CDR3 DNA reads as TGTGCCAGTAGTGCCTTACAGGGGGCGGATGCTTTCTTT. Its translation is CASSALQGADAFF. The V and J genes are TRBV19 and TRBJ1-1; TRBD1 matches 9 bases. After removal of 5 bases from V and 11 bases from J, the junction contained 9 bases not matched to a gene. The CDR3 consists of 13 residues. Looked up from germline, CDR1 is LNHDA and CDR2 is SQIVND (reference sequence).